This entry is about one T cell receptor (beta chain). This CDR3 comprises 12 residues. Germline assignment: CDR1 SQVTM and CDR2 ANQGSEA. These data belong to a study of monozygotic twins with inflammatory bowel disease. Researchers used template switching to add UMIs featuring a 6-nucleotide sample barcode. For each CDR3 protein, TCRdb gives one entry from its re-call of the 5' RACE reads, without DNA. This repertoire includes 200,000 to 250,000 distinct CDR3 sequences. The rearrangement joins TRBV29-1 to TRBJ2-5; absent DNA, TCRdb's TRBD1 call cannot be checked. The sample taken for sequencing was blood. The clonotype originates from a human donor with ulcerative colitis or Crohn's disease, or a healthy co-twin of an affected twin (not recorded which). The CDR3: CSGGQVVETQYF.